This T cell receptor (beta chain) was documented in a study of cytomegalovirus exposure and HLA in healthy donors. Primers: 60 Vbeta forward and 13 Jbeta reverse. Profiling relied on immunoSEQ multiplex PCR, and the TCRdb table lists in-frame clones only, not all of them. The data show about 95,000 clones, about three quarters seen once. Looked up from germline, CDR1 is SGHTA and CDR2 is FQGNSA. V lost 4 bases and J lost 3; bases outside the gene matches: 6. The CDR3 consists of 15 residues. Study-wide results and limits: In a later analysis, 16,951 TCR beta sequences were associated with HLA alleles at 0.05 false discovery rate.

A remark on this clone: Its specificity is not known.

Specimen: PBMCs. The TCR originated in a woman aged 50 to 60 in good health and CMV-seropositive. V is TRBV7-2 and J is TRBJ1-5; 7 bases are a match to TRBD1. The CDR3 nucleotides are TGTGCCAGCAGCTCCCCAGGGGGGTCCAATCAGCCCCAGCATTTT. This gives the protein CASSSPGGSNQPQHF.